This T cell receptor (beta chain) was retrieved from a study of blood T cells in healthy people across ages. The CDR3 consists of 13 residues. Trimming stripped 5 bases from V and 8 bases from J, with 15 bases between. Looked up from germline, CDR1 is DFQATT and CDR2 is SNEGSKA (reference sequence). For the second PCR, which ran for 7 to 11 cycles, a sample-barcoded 5' primer and a J-beta primer mix were used. MiXCR was run by TCRdb on the 5' RACE reads, yielding one entry per CDR3 protein. The table has under 1,000,000 distinct CDR3 sequences, about half seen once. With regard to this clonotype: No antigen is known for it.

Study findings and constraints: When one million T cells were used, diversity estimates were thought to be underestimates. Age advanced and TCR beta diversity per million T cells fell, roughly linearly.

The V call is TRBV20-1, the J call TRBJ1-4; maybe TRBD1 (6 bases). The sequenced material came from blood. This TCR derives from a man aged 80 or over in good health. In DNA, the CDR3 is TGCAGTGCTCAGATAGGGGGTAGGGAAAAACTGTTTTTT. This encodes CSAQIGGREKLFF.